The 30 T cell receptor beta chains given below trace back to one sample, sequenced in a study of Ad26.COV2.S vaccination and SARS-CoV-2 variants. The treatment here: roughly 19 received Ad26.COV2.S at low or high dose, single or two shots; five or six received placebo; per-sample allocation not given. Sampling took place 63 days after the first vaccine or placebo injection. Here immunoSEQ multiplex PCR was the method, and the copy in TCRdb shows in-frame clones only, minus some. The sample comprises some 300,000 clones, about 82% of which are singletons, and 1.9% rests with the top ten. The specimen was peripheral blood, collected in a trial of Ad26.COV2.S vaccine versus placebo. These receptors were taken from a person between 18 and 65 years old who received the Ad26.COV2.S COVID-19 vaccine or a placebo.

The genes are TRBV10-3 and TRBJ1-2, with D hard to call. The V end was cut by 4 bases, the J end by 7 bases, with 13 bases between. The CDR3 consists of 13 residues. Germline V gene lookup returns CDR1 ENHRY and CDR2 SYGVKD. For the CDR3, the DNA is TGTGCCATCAGTGGTGGAGGGTTCTCTGGCTACACCTTC. Amino acid sequence: CAISGGGFSGYTF.

This clone appeared a single time. The genes are TRBV29-1 and TRBJ2-5; D is perhaps TRBD1 (6 bases). Trimming took off 3 bases at V and 5 bases at J, with 10 bases between the two ends. This CDR3 region has 12 residues. Germline V gene lookup returns CDR1 SQVTM and CDR2 ANQGSEA. The CDR3 region is CSVEGRGETQYF. The CDR3 DNA is TGCAGCGTTGAGGGCAGGGGTGAGACCCAGTACTTC. Full variable domain (rest looked up from reference TRBV29-1 and TRBJ2-5): SAVISQKPSRDICQRGTSLTIQCQVDSQVTMMFWYRQQPGQSLTLIATANQGSEATYESGFVIDKFPISRPNLTFSTLTVSNMSPEDSSIYLCSVEGRGETQYFGPGTRLLVL.

This clone was seen a few times. The chain uses TRBV5-8 and TRBJ1-6; 8 bases align to TRBD1. Germline CDR1 reads SGHTS; CDR2 reads YDEGEE. The junction had 4 bases not matched to a gene; V was cut back by 2 bases and J by 6 bases. The CDR3 length is 15 residues. The CDR3 here is CASSLDRGSNSPLHF. The CDR3 nucleotides read TGTGCCAGCAGCTTAGACAGGGGAAGTAATTCACCCCTCCACTTT.

Only a few counts were recorded for this clone. V usage is TRBV19 and J usage is TRBJ1-5; perhaps TRBD1 as D (5 bases). V shed 4 bases and J shed 5 bases, with 12 bases lying between them. Germline CDR1 LNHDA, CDR2 SQIVND (reference sequence). CDR3 length: 14 residues. The CDR3, as DNA: TGTGCCAGTAGTAAAGACAGCCCCGATCAGCCCCAGCATTTT. Encoded protein: CASSKDSPDQPQHF. Using reference TRBV19 and TRBJ1-5 for the parts outside the CDR3, the full variable domain is DGGITQSPKYLFRKEGQNVTLSCEQNLNHDAMYWYRQDPGQGLRLIYYSQIVNDFQKGDIAEGYSVSREKKESFPLTVTSAQKNPTAFYLCASSKDSPDQPQHFGDGTRLSIL.

The rearrangement joins TRBV6-2 or TRBV6-3 to TRBJ2-1; D gene uncertain. The V gene lost 5 bases and the J gene lost 10 bases, with 12 bases spanning the gap. The CDR3 totals 12 residues. Germline-derived CDR1 and CDR2 are MNHEY and SVGEGT. CDR3 sequence: CASSHPGREQFF. CDR3 nucleotide sequence: TGTGCCAGCAGTCACCCGGGCCGGGAGCAGTTCTTC.

The rearrangement joins TRBV3-1 (or the pseudogene TRBV3-2) to TRBJ1-4; no firm D call. Per germline, CDR1 LGHDT and CDR2 YNNKEL (reference sequence). The V end was cut by 4 bases, the J end by 4 bases, with 13 bases between. CDR3 length: 15 amino acids. The CDR3 is CASSPKPGYNEKLFF. CDR3 in DNA: TGTGCCAGCAGCCCAAAGCCGGGTTATAATGAAAAACTGTTTTTT.

This clone appeared once. V and J are TRBV6-1 and TRBJ1-2; 8 nucleotides agree with TRBD1. CDR1 and CDR2 from the germline V gene are MNHNS and SASEGT. The ends lost 2 bases at V and 9 bases at J; junction bases unmatched: 11. The CDR3 covers 15 residues. Here the CDR3 DNA reads TGTGCCAGCAGTGAAAGCCCGTGGCAGGGGGCCAGCTACACCTTC. Protein: CASSESPWQGASYTF.

The CDR3 loop is CASSADRAGANVLTF. The DNA of the CDR3 is TGTGCCAGCAGTGCGGACAGGGCTGGGGCCAACGTCCTGACTTTC. The chain couples TRBV2 to TRBJ2-6; 8 bases map to TRBD1. From germline, CDR1 is SNHLY and CDR2 FYNNEI. V lost 4 bases and J lost 2; bases outside the gene matches: 1. This CDR3 is built from 15 residues.

The V call is TRBV10-3, the J call TRBJ1-2, with D maybe TRBD1 (6 bases). The ends were cut back, 6 bases at V and 2 bases at J, with 13 bases in the middle. The CDR3 has 14 residues. Germline loops: CDR1 ENHRY, CDR2 SYGVKD. CDR3 nucleotide sequence: TGTGCCATCAGGAGAGCTGGACAGAACTATGGCTACACCTTC. Amino acid sequence: CAIRRAGQNYGYTF.

This chain connects TRBV19 to TRBJ1-2, with D hard to call. The CDR3 runs 14 residues. Per germline, CDR1 LNHDA and CDR2 SQIVND (reference sequence). Trimming removed 5 bases from V and 8 bases from J, with 18 bases in between. CDR3 in DNA: TGTGCCAGTAGTGCACTAGGCGTTGGTCGGGGCTACACCTTC. It translates to CASSALGVGRGYTF.

V gene TRBV4-1 combines with J gene TRBJ1-5; no clear D. The length of the CDR3 is 13 residues. Germline CDR1 MGHRA, CDR2 YSYEKL. Deletions cut 0 bases from V and 13 bases from J, with 13 bases between. The CDR3 nucleotides are TGCGCCAGCAGCCAAGATCTAGGGTCGTCGCAGCATTTT. It yields the protein CASSQDLGSSQHF.

The genes are TRBV9 and TRBJ2-3, with 8 nucleotides matching TRBD2. Germline CDR1 reads SGDLS; CDR2 reads YYNGEE. The V and J ends lost 4 bases and 0 bases, in that order; junction bases with no gene match: 7. The CDR3 loop spans 16 amino acids. In nucleotides, the CDR3 is TGTGCCAGCAGCCTGGAGGGCGGGGGGAGCACAGATACGCAGTATTTT. Protein product: CASSLEGGGSTDTQYF.

The chain links TRBV5-1 to TRBJ2-1; 7 bases match TRBD1. The CDR3 runs 17 residues. J gave up 1 base and V 5 bases, and 12 bases lay outside the gene matches. CDR1 is SGHRS and CDR2 is YFSETQ in the germline V gene. The DNA for the CDR3 is TGCGCCAGCAGTCGCTGGACAGGACCCTCTTCCTACAATGAGCAGTTCTTC. Translation gives CASSRWTGPSSYNEQFF.

The chain is built from TRBV7-2 and TRBJ2-7; 10 bases fit TRBD2. The CDR3 is 15 amino acids. The germline gives CDR1 SGHTA, CDR2 FQGNSA. The trim removed 5 bases at V and 5 bases at J, leaving 9 bases unmatched. The DNA of the CDR3 is TGTGCCAGCAGCCTAAGGGGGGGACTAGCGAACGAGCAGTACTTC. Its protein is CASSLRGGLANEQYF.

The chain links TRBV11-3 to TRBJ2-1; no reliable D call. The CDR3 covers 15 residues. V was cut by 2 bases and J by 0 bases, with 8 bases left in between. In germline, CDR1 is SGHNT, CDR2 YENEEA. The CDR3 loop is CASSLTGFSYNEQFF. The CDR3 DNA sequence: TGTGCCAGCAGCTTAACGGGCTTCTCCTACAATGAGCAGTTCTTC.

This chain connects TRBV6-5 to TRBJ1-2, with a weak D call TRBD1 (5 bases). The CDR3 has 13 residues. The V end lost 2 bases, the J end lost 6 bases, and 10 bases lay between the germline ends. Germline-derived CDR1 and CDR2 are MNHEY and SVGAGI. The CDR3 bases are TGTGCCAGCAGTTACGCAGGGCGGGATGGCTACACCTTC. This codes for CASSYAGRDGYTF.

This chain joins TRBV5-8 and TRBJ1-2; 8 bases match TRBD1. Germline trimming cut 0 bases from V and 2 bases from J; bases unmatched to any gene: 3. Germline values: CDR1 SGHTS, CDR2 YDEGEE. CDR3 size: 15 residues. The CDR3 DNA follows: TGTGCCAGCAGCTTGGGGGACAGGAGGAACTATGGCTACACCTTC. Amino acid sequence: CASSLGDRRNYGYTF.

The chain links TRBV5-6 to TRBJ1-1; a weak D match, TRBD1 (6 bases). CDR1 and CDR2 from the germline V gene are SGHDT and YYEEEE. V shed 5 bases and J shed 6 bases, with 14 bases lying between them. There are 13 residues in the CDR3. CDR3 loop: CASSLDRLPEAFF. CDR3 DNA sequence: TGTGCCAGCAGTTTAGACAGGTTACCTGAAGCTTTCTTT.

This clone was detected once. The V and J genes are TRBV6-1 and TRBJ2-2, with D perhaps matching TRBD2 (7 bases). Germline V lookup: CDR1 MNHNS, CDR2 SASEGT. V was pared by 2 bases and J by 6 bases, with 13 bases between. The CDR3 has 15 residues. In nucleotides, the CDR3 is TGTGCCAGCAGTGAAATTGGGGGGGCCCCCGGGGAGCTGTTTTTT. Residues: CASSEIGGAPGELFF.

This sequence joins TRBV30 and TRBJ2-5, with D unclear. Germline CDR1 GTSNPN, CDR2 SVGIG (reference sequence). This CDR3 is built from 13 residues. The V end lost 0 bases, the J end lost 1 base, and 6 bases lay between the germline ends. The CDR3 protein is CAWSVTVQETQYF. CDR3 coding DNA: TGTGCCTGGAGTGTAACTGTCCAAGAGACCCAGTACTTC.

This clone has a single count. The rearrangement uses TRBV5-1 and TRBJ2-3, with D unresolved. Trimming left V 4 bases short and J 5 bases short, with 2 bases between. Germline V CDR1 and CDR2: SGHRS, YFSETQ. This CDR3 contains 10 residues. CDR3 loop: CASSGDTQYF. For the CDR3, the DNA is TGCGCCAGCAGCGGAGATACGCAGTATTTT.

The V call is TRBV5-1, the J call TRBJ2-1; 11 nucleotides align to TRBD2. Unmatched junction bases numbered 3, after V lost 2 bases and J lost 2 bases. Germline V CDR1 and CDR2: SGHRS, YFSETQ. The CDR3 loop spans 16 amino acids. CDR3 DNA sequence: TGCGCCAGCAGCTTTGGTAGCGGGGGGGCCTACAATGAGCAGTTCTTC. This codes for CASSFGSGGAYNEQFF. The whole variable domain, filled in from reference TRBV5-1 and TRBJ2-1, reads KAGVTQTPRYLIKTRGQQVTLSCSPISGHRSVSWYQQTPGQGLQFLFEYFSETQRNKGNFPGRFSGRQFSNSRSEMNVSTLELGDSALYLCASSFGSGGAYNEQFFGPGTRLTVL.

V and J are TRBV30 and TRBJ2-1, with D possibly being TRBD1 (6 bases). Germline loops: CDR1 GTSNPN, CDR2 SVGIG (reference sequence). The CDR3 runs to 16 residues. With 4 bases removed from V and 8 bases from J, the gap between germline ends came to 24 bases. CDR3 coding DNA: TGTGCCTGGATGGCCGGTGTGTGGGGGCCGGTGGATGAGCAGTTCTTC. Encoded protein: CAWMAGVWGPVDEQFF.

The gene calls are TRBV3-1 (or the pseudogene TRBV3-2) and TRBJ1-2, with TRBD1 as a possible D gene (5 bases). V was trimmed by 4 bases and J by 4 bases, leaving 13 bases between them. The CDR3 totals 14 residues. The germline CDR1 and CDR2 sequences are LGHDT and YNNKEL (reference sequence). The CDR3 DNA sequence: TGTGCCAGCAGCCGCAGTGGGGGAAGCTATGGCTACACCTTC. Protein product: CASSRSGGSYGYTF.

This chain uses TRBV5-1 with TRBJ1-5; D remains ambiguous. The germline V and J ends were trimmed by 0 bases and 1 base, with 8 bases remaining between them. The CDR3 is made up of 15 amino acids. Germline V gene data show CDR1 as SGHRS and CDR2 as YFSETQ. The CDR3 coding sequence is TGCGCCAGCAGCTTGGAATGGGGAAGCAATCAGCCCCAGCATTTT. It is translated as CASSLEWGSNQPQHF.

This chain uses TRBV9 with TRBJ1-3; no reliable D call. The germline V and J ends were trimmed by 0 bases and 4 bases, with 14 bases remaining between them. In germline, CDR1 is SGDLS, CDR2 YYNGEE. This CDR3 is 16 amino acids long. The CDR3 nucleotides read TGTGCCAGCAGCGTAGGTGACTTGATGTGGGGAAACACCATATATTTT. Protein sequence: CASSVGDLMWGNTIYF.

The V gene is TRBV11-2, the J gene TRBJ1-1, with D possibly TRBD1 on 6 matching bases. The CDR3 contains 16 residues. CDR1 is SGHAT and CDR2 is FQNNGV in the germline V gene. The ends were cut back, 3 bases at V and 3 bases at J, with 17 bases in the middle. CDR3 in DNA: TGTGCCAGCAGCTTGGGGTCGTTTAGGGGGGACACTGAAGCTTTCTTT. It encodes CASSLGSFRGDTEAFF.

This clone was detected once. The chain is built from TRBV27 and TRBJ1-1; maybe TRBD1 (6 bases). This CDR3 is 17 amino acids long. V was trimmed by 6 bases and J by 6 bases, leaving 26 bases between them. Germline V CDR1 and CDR2: MNHEY, SMNVEV (reference sequence). DNA of the CDR3: TGTGCCAGCAGGCCGGACAGAGGAAGGAGAATAGGCGCTGAAGCTTTCTTT. It codes for CASRPDRGRRIGAEAFF.

The rearrangement uses TRBV6-2 or TRBV6-3 and TRBJ2-1; 8 bases are a match to TRBD2. The CDR3 spans 14 residues. J lost 10 bases, V lost 2 bases, and 7 bases had no gene match. Germline V gives CDR1 MNHEY, CDR2 SVGEGT. The CDR3 nucleotides are TGTGCCAGCAGTTACCCCTCCCCGGGGGGGGAGCAGTTCTTC. Translating it yields CASSYPSPGGEQFF.

This chain joins TRBV21-1 and TRBJ1-1. TRBV21-1 is listed as a pseudogene. The length of the CDR3 is 18 residues. The CDR3: CASSKCGKVGERNTEAFF. In nucleotides, the CDR3 is TGTGCCAGCAGCAAATGTGGGAAGGTGGGGGAGAGGAACACTGAAGCTTTCTTT.